This T cell receptor (beta chain) was captured by sequencing in a study of vaccination and CD4 T cells after COVID-19. Across the study: Post-vaccine specimens were obtained a median 72 days after dose two (range 14 to 241).

This clonotype was recorded only once. Its antigen is unknown. Study-level points and caveats: In convalescent patients, a median 86.3% of reactive clones appeared only post-vaccination. A nonsignificant median increase from 21 to 38 SARS-CoV-2-reactive clonotypes was observed.

The Oncomine TCR Beta short-read assay was applied to DNA of cultured CD4+ T cells. In TCRdb, the PCR reads were re-called with MiXCR into one record per CDR3 protein. The sample has 14,000 or so distinct CDR3 sequences; roughly 60% are singletons. Germline CDR1 is SNHLY and CDR2 is FYNNEI. The CDR3 is 14 residues long. The germline V and J ends were trimmed by 4 bases and 0 bases, with 9 bases remaining between them. Treatment meaning: 10-day PBMC culture with coronavirus spike peptide pools or control peptides (ViraFEST assay). The rearrangement joins TRBV2 to TRBJ1-1; no definite D call. This TCR came from a human donor who had recovered from COVID-19. Specimen: CD4+ T cells from blood, cultured in vitro. The CDR3 coding sequence is TGTGCCAGCAGTGTTGACCGATTGAACACTGAAGCTTTCTTT. It is translated as CASSVDRLNTEAFF.